This T cell receptor beta chain emerged from a study of T cells in narcolepsy. At the level of the study: Patients with NT1 or NT2 and healthy control donors were enrolled. Regarding the study as a whole: Autoreactive clone sequences were missing from some blood memory CD4+ repertoires.

Measured with immunoSEQ multiplex PCR; TCRdb has only the in-frame clones, and not every one. Seen here are approximately 28,000 clones, roughly 80% observed once, and the top ten hold 1.1%. This CDR3 has 15 amino acids. Per germline, CDR1 SNHLY and CDR2 FYNNEI. The V segment lost 4 bases and the J segment 5 bases; nucleotides outside the gene matches: 4. Of note for this clone: Its specificity is not known.

The chain carries TRBV2 and TRBJ2-3; 12 bases line up with TRBD2. Sequencing was carried out using memory (CD45RA-) CD4+ T cells from blood. The receptor's source is a human donor in good health. CDR3 sequence: CASSVRLAGEDTQYF. CDR3 nucleotides: TGTGCCAGCAGTGTGAGACTAGCGGGAGAAGATACGCAGTATTTT.